This T cell receptor (beta chain) is drawn from a study of cytotoxic CD8 clonotypes in ibrutinib-treated CLL. General study results and limits: Baseline clonality, higher than in age-matched healthy donors, tracked circulating CD8+ T-cell counts. Clonality increased at ibrutinib response, then returned toward baseline at progression.

Generated by immunoSEQ multiplex PCR, the TCRdb table keeps only in-frame clones and is missing some. The repertoire holds around 20,000 clones, roughly 65% seen once, with around 30% in the top ten. This clone was counted once. What it recognizes is unknown. Germline lookup yields CDR1 KGHSH and CDR2 LQKENI. V gave up 2 bases and J gave up 1 base, with 14 bases separating them. The CDR3 consists of 16 residues. This receptor was identified in a human donor with chronic lymphocytic leukemia. This rearrangement joins TRBV18 to TRBJ1-1; maybe TRBD1 (5 bases). The starting material was PBMCs, obtained after 24 months of ibrutinib treatment. The CDR3 DNA follows: TGTGCCAGCTCACCAATTACCGGGACCGAGAACACTGAAGCTTTCTTT. Protein sequence: CASSPITGTENTEAFF.